This entry is about one T cell receptor beta chain. Its antigen is as yet unknown. A multiplex PCR was run with 60 Vbeta primers and 13 Jbeta primers. Authors' methods: The count from a later analysis was about 80 million unique TCR beta chains, some 10 million of them shared. Libraries were prepared by immunoSEQ multiplex PCR; TCRdb keeps only in-frame clonotypes and omits some of them. That table is the source of V, J and clone size, and D and trimming were worked out from the DNA. Of more than 150,000 clones in the sample, 75% to 90% were seen once. These data come from a study of cytomegalovirus exposure and HLA in healthy donors. For the study at large: Early released data comprised around 80 million unique TCRs from HLA-typed donors.

Study-level points and caveats: TCR beta V segments were, for the most part, productive about 87% or about 30% of the time in an earlier analysis.

The V gene end was trimmed by 7 bases and the J gene end by 1 base; junction bases not matched to a gene: 8. This CDR3 is built from 15 residues. The germline gives CDR1 SNHLY, CDR2 FYNNEI. Sequencing was done on a sample of PBMCs. V gene TRBV2 combines with J gene TRBJ2-3, with 7 positions matching TRBD2. The source of this sequence is a woman aged 18 to 35 in good health and CMV-seronegative. CDR3 bases: TGTGCCAGCACCGTAAGCGGGGCCCGCACAGATACGCAGTATTTT. Its translation is CASTVSGARTDTQYF.